The clone carrying this T cell receptor beta chain appeared many times. Its antigen is still unknown. Construction of the TCR beta libraries employed iRepertoire HTBI primers in conjunction with Arm-PCR of CDR3 regions. TCRdb ran MiXCR on the multiplex PCR reads and lists one entry per CDR3 protein. In the table there are 530,000 or so distinct CDR3 sequences, about 16% of which are singletons. This sample is part of a study of regulatory T cells in long-lasting Graves disease. There are 12 residues in the CDR3. V was clipped by 6 bases and J by 6 bases, with 12 bases between them. The time point was: newly diagnosed GD, antithyroid drugs for less than 3 months. RNA from PBMCs was the source of the TCR library. Study conclusions and caveats: Persistent cases favored TRBV28, TRBJ1-2 and TRBJ2-5.

The same data also contributed to another study, on T cells in Graves' hyperthyroidism and ophthalmopathy. That report notes: Exclusions: uncontrolled infection, other autoimmune disease, pregnancy, lactation. HTBI primers were employed in a first-round RT-PCR of the TCR CDR3.

The sample here was peripheral blood mononuclear cells (PBMCs), taken at new diagnosis, from a patient treated with antithyroid drugs. The chain links TRBV12-3 or TRBV12-4 to TRBJ2-7; D is perhaps TRBD1 or TRBD2 (5 bases each). The source is a man aged 18 to 29 with Graves disease. CDR3 bases: TGTGCCAGCAGCCCCCCAGGGACCGAGCAGTACTTC. Protein: CASSPPGTEQYF.